These T cell receptor beta chains were read from a single sample in a study of metastatic and nonmetastatic thyroid tumors. MiXCR was used by TCRdb to re-call the PCR reads. Of roughly 12,000 clones in the sample, around 41% are singletons; the top ten hold approximately 15%. Sequencing used tumor tissue. The receptors here all came from a female donor with papillary thyroid cancer or a benign thyroid nodule (not recorded which). Some clones in this sample may be carry-over from other donors' samples. CDR3s include the opening cysteine and the closing phenylalanine or tryptophan.

TRBV12-3/TRBV12-4	TRBJ1-2	CASSYDSFYGYTF
TRBV7-9	TRBJ2-2	CASSPPGGGELFF
TRBV4-1	TRBJ1-1	CASSQREITEAFF
TRBV11-2	TRBJ2-1	CASSLGGVGYYNEQSF
TRBV5-1	TRBJ2-3	CASSLAGLAVDTQYF
TRBV30	TRBJ2-3	CAWKPWVDADTQYF
TRBV27	TRBJ1-1	CASSLHGQVSAFF
TRBV5-1	TRBJ2-2	CASSLFSGDTGELFF
TRBV6-1	TRBJ1-2	CASSRAEGGGYTF
TRBV5-1	TRBJ1-5	CASSLVFGWGNQPQHF
TRBV4-2	TRBJ2-7	CASSQDGTSGSYEQYF
TRBV12-3/TRBV12-4	TRBJ2-3	CASSKGGDTQYF
TRBV28	TRBJ2-2	CATKAGDTNTGELFF
TRBV6-1	TRBJ1-6	CASSEALGSPLHF
TRBV9	TRBJ1-5	CASSDGGNQPQHF
TRBV9	TRBJ2-3	CASSDGGSSTDTQYF
TRBV20-1	TRBJ1-6	CSATWGDSPLHF
TRBV4-1	TRBJ2-3	CASSLEAGGHSTDTQYF
TRBV11-3	TRBJ2-2	CASTRDGNTGELFF
TRBV9	TRBJ1-1	CASSVGGTEAFF
TRBV6-4	TRBJ2-7	CASSESGGKISYEQYF
TRBV20-1	TRBJ2-7	CSAKKRDYREQYF
TRBV6-4	TRBJ2-1	CASSENRGYEQFF
TRBV30	TRBJ1-2	CAWSWRTGRISSYGYTF
TRBV5-1	TRBJ1-2	CASSWKETEANYGYTF
TRBV2	TRBJ1-6	CASSPTGTDNSPLHF
TRBV6-1	TRBJ1-2	CATRITLTGGGYTF
TRBV12-3/TRBV12-4	TRBJ1-6	CASSLGRADNSPLHF
TRBV5-1	TRBJ1-6	CASSPRTGEYNSPLHF
TRBV5-1	TRBJ1-2	CASSSDGIYGYTF
TRBV6-1	TRBJ2-7	CASGTLAYEQYF
TRBV28	TRBJ1-2	CAIQGTAGGYTF
TRBV19	TRBJ2-1	CASSPSSGSINEQFF
TRBV20-1	TRBJ1-2	CSAFSQGNYGYTF
TRBV7-2	TRBJ2-7	CASSLGVSYEQYF
TRBV19	TRBJ2-2	CASSGRDTGELFF
TRBV20-1	TRBJ2-7	CSAGDNSGRGSYEQYF
TRBV7-2	TRBJ2-1	CASSAGGWAEQFF
TRBV6-1	TRBJ1-2	CASSASTGADNYGYTF
TRBV7-8	TRBJ1-4	CASSSTGFGEKLFF
TRBV6-5	TRBJ1-3	CASSSGIRVGNTIYF
TRBV6-2/TRBV6-3	TRBJ1-5	CASRGWTGNQPQHF
TRBV11-2	TRBJ2-7	CASRRRGPYEQYF
TRBV5-1	TRBJ2-3	CASPWGHYTDTQYF
TRBV11-2	TRBJ1-3	CASSLGVGNTIYF
TRBV4-1	TRBJ2-7	CASRNTEERTYEQYF
TRBV18	TRBJ2-7	CASSPPGAPYEQYF
TRBV6-2/TRBV6-3	TRBJ2-1	CASSYSFAGGPGNEQFF